Shown below are 10 T cell receptor beta chains from a single sample sequenced in a study of radiation and T cells in renal cell carcinoma. The method was immunoSEQ multiplex PCR; TCRdb's version includes in-frame clones alone and lacks a portion of them. The sample gives about 65,000 clones, around 80% of which show up once; roughly 7% is in the top ten. Time point in this sample: blood 2 weeks post-SBRT. Treatment denoted: 15 Gy SBRT to primary tumor, nephrectomy 4 weeks later. The sample here was blood, taken from a patient whose treatment included radiotherapy and nephrectomy. The receptors stem from a man between 60 and 75 years old with renal cell carcinoma.

This clone was seen a single time. The chain has TRBV29-1 and TRBJ2-1; D gene ambiguous. CDR1 is SQVTM and CDR2 is ANQGSEA in the germline V gene. Trimming removed 0 bases from V and 1 base from J, with 13 bases in between. The CDR3 runs 16 residues. CDR3 protein: CSVEDQHYISYNEQFF. DNA of the CDR3: TGCAGCGTTGAAGATCAGCACTACATATCCTACAATGAGCAGTTCTTC.

This chain uses TRBV6-1 with TRBJ1-2; possible D gene TRBD1, 5 bases. The CDR3 is 15 residues long. The V end lost 8 bases, the J end lost 0 bases, and 16 bases lay between the germline ends. Germline V gene data show CDR1 as MNHNS and CDR2 as SASEGT. CDR3 loop: CASSAGTDSNYGYTF. The CDR3, as DNA: TGTGCCAGCTCCGCCGGGACGGATTCTAACTATGGCTACACCTTC.

The J gene is TRBJ1-4, the V gene TRBV5-1; D may be TRBD1 (6 bases). V shed 4 bases and J shed 5 bases, with 12 bases lying between them. Germline loops: CDR1 SGHRS, CDR2 YFSETQ. CDR3 size: 14 residues. CDR3 DNA sequence: TGCGCCAGCAGCAATCAGGGGTCGAATGAAAAACTGTTTTTT. Translating gives CASSNQGSNEKLFF.

The V gene is TRBV19, the J gene TRBJ2-6; D call uncertain. CDR1 and CDR2 (germline): LNHDA, SQIVND (reference sequence). The CDR3 runs to 16 residues. V lost 3 bases, J lost 2 bases, and 11 bases lay in between. CDR3 sequence reads: CASSIKRSAGANVLTF. In DNA, the CDR3 is TGTGCCAGTAGTATTAAGAGGAGTGCTGGGGCCAACGTCCTGACTTTC.

The V gene is TRBV5-1, the J gene TRBJ2-1; 7 positions match TRBD1. The CDR3 runs 13 residues. The ends lost 2 bases at V and 6 bases at J; junction bases unmatched: 2. From germline, CDR1 is SGHRS and CDR2 YFSETQ. Written as DNA, the CDR3 is TGCGCCAGCAGCTTTGACAGGGCCAATGAGCAGTTCTTC. Translating it yields CASSFDRANEQFF.

The chain employs TRBV16 and TRBJ1-2; D ambiguous. The CDR3 contains 12 residues. Germline loops: CDR1 KGHSY, CDR2 FQNENV. V shed 0 bases and J shed 7 bases, with 6 bases lying between them. CDR3 in amino acids: CASSQSTTGYTF. The CDR3 DNA follows: TGTGCCAGCAGCCAATCCACAACTGGCTACACCTTC.

This sequence joins TRBV7-9 and TRBJ1-2; 10 bases map to TRBD1. V shed 7 bases and J 6 bases; nucleotides not matched to a gene: 8. The length of the CDR3 is 14 residues. Per the germline V gene, CDR1 is SEHNR and CDR2 is FQNEAQ (reference sequence). The CDR3 spells CASTSRTGGDGYTF. The CDR3 DNA reads as TGTGCCAGCACTTCCCGGACAGGGGGAGATGGCTACACCTTC.

The J gene is TRBJ2-7, the V gene TRBV6-1; D uncertain. This CDR3 is 12 amino acids long. Trimming removed 7 bases at V and 3 bases at J, with 10 bases between. Germline CDR1 is MNHNS and CDR2 is SASEGT. The CDR3 loop is CASMGPFYEQYV. The CDR3 DNA is TGTGCCAGCATGGGTCCCTTCTACGAGCAGTACGTC.

This sequence joins TRBV11-3 and TRBJ2-3; tentatively, D is TRBD1 (6 bases). This CDR3 has 13 amino acids. V was shortened by 10 bases and J by 2 bases, with 13 bases between the two germline ends. Per the germline V gene, CDR1 is SGHNT and CDR2 is YENEEA. The CDR3 loop is CATKGEYTDTQYF. The DNA of the CDR3 is TGTGCCACAAAGGGGGAATACACAGATACGCAGTATTTT.

The chain recombines TRBV7-2 with TRBJ2-7; no clear D. The CDR3 has 16 amino acids. V was shortened by 5 bases and J by 7 bases, with 24 bases between the two germline ends. The germline V gene has CDR1 SGHTA and CDR2 FQGNSA. The CDR3 loop reads CASSPPADQMTREQYF. In DNA, the CDR3 is TGTGCCAGCAGCCCCCCCGCAGACCAAATGACTCGTGAGCAGTACTTC.